Below, one T cell receptor beta chain is given with its context. CDR3 length equals 16 residues. Per germline, CDR1 SNHLY and CDR2 FYNNEI. V lost 8 bases and J 0 bases, leaving 17 bases between the germline ends. These data originate in a study of blood T cell repertoires in COVID-19. Study information: Samples of COVID-19 (acute and convalescent) were obtained from the United States, Italy and Spain. T cells, B-cell-depleted T cells, or PBMCs provided the cDNA or gDNA that served as material.

Measured with immunoSEQ multiplex PCR; TCRdb has only the in-frame clones, and not every one. The table lists about 76,000 clones, around nine tenths of them singletons, with roughly 6.1% in the top ten. This receptor was obtained from a human donor in a cohort sampled during active COVID-19. What was sequenced was peripheral blood. The chain joins TRBV2 to TRBJ1-5; perhaps TRBD1 as D (5 bases). CDR3 protein: CASQGRAGRSNQPQHF. The DNA for the CDR3 is TGTGCCAGCCAGGGCCGGGCCGGACGTAGCAATCAGCCCCAGCATTTT.